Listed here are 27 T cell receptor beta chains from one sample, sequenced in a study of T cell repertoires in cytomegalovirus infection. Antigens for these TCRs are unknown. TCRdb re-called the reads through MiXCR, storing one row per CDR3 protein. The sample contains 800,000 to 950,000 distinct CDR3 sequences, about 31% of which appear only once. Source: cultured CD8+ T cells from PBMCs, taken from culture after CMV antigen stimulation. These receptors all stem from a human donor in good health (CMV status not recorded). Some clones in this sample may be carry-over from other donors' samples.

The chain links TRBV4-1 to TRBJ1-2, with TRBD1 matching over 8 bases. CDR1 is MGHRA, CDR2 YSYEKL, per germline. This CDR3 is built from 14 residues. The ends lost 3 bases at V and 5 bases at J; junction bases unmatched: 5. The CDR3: CASSQRGTGYGYTF. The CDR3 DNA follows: TGCGCCAGCAGCCAGAGGGGGACAGGTTATGGCTACACCTTC.

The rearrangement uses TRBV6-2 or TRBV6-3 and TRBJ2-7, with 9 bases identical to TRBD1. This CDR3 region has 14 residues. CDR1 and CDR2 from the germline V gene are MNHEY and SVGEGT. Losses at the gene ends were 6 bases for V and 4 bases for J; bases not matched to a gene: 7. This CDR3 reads CASSFAGTGYEQYV. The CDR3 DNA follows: TGTGCCAGCAGCTTCGCCGGGACAGGGTACGAGCAGTACGTC.

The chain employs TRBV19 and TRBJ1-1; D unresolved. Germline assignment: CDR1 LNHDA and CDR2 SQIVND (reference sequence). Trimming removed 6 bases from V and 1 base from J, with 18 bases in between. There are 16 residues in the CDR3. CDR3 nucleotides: TGTGCCAGTAGCCGGGATTCTCAAAGCGGGAACACTGAAGCTTTCTTT. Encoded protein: CASSRDSQSGNTEAFF.

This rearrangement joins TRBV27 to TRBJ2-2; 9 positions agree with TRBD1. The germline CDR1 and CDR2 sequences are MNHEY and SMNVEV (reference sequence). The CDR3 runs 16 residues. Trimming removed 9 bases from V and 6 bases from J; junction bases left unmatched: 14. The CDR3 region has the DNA TGTGCCAGTGGTCTCATCGGGACAGGGTCTTCCGGGGAGCTGTTTTTT. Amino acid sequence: CASGLIGTGSSGELFF.

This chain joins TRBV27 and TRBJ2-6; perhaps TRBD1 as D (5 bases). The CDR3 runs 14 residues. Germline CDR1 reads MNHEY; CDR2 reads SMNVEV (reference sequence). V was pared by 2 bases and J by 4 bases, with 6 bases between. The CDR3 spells CASSLTGGANVLTF. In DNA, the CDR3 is TGTGCCAGCAGTTTAACAGGAGGGGCCAACGTCCTGACTTTC.

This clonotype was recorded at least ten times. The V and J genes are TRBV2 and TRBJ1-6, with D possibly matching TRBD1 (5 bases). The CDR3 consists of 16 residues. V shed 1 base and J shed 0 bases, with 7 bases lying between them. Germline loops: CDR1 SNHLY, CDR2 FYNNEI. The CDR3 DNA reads TGTGCCAGCAGTGAAGGGGGGAGCTCCTATAATTCACCCCTCCACTTT. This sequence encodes CASSEGGSSYNSPLHF.

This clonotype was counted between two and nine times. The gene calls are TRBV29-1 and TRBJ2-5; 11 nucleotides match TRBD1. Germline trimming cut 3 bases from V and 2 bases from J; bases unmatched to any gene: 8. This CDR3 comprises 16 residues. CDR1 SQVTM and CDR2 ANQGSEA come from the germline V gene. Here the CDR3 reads CSVEDRDRGFQETQYF. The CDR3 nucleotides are TGCAGCGTTGAGGACCGGGACAGGGGGTTTCAAGAGACCCAGTACTTC.

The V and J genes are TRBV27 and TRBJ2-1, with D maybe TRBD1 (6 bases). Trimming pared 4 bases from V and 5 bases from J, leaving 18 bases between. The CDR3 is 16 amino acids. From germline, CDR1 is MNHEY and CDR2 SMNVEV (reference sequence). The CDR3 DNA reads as TGTGCCAGCAGTTCACAGGGCAGCATGAAGGACAATGAGCAGTTCTTC. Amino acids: CASSSQGSMKDNEQFF.

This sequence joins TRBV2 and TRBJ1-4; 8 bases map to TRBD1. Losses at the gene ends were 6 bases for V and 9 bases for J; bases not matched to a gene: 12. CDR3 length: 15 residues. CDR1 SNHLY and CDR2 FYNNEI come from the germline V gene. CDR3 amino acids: CASRGVLDRVKKLFF. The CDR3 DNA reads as TGTGCCAGCAGGGGGGTCCTGGACAGGGTGAAAAAACTGTTTTTT.

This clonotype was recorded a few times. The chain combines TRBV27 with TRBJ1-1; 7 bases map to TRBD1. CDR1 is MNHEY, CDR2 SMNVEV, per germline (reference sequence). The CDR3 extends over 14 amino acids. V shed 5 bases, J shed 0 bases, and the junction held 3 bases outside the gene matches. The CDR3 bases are TGTGCCAGCAGTGAGGGACAGTTGAACACTGAAGCTTTCTTT. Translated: CASSEGQLNTEAFF.

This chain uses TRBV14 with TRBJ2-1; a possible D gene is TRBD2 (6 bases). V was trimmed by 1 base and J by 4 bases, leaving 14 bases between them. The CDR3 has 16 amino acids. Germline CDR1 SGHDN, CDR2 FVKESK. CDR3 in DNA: TGTGCCAGCAGCCAAGTTGACGGGGGAAGGTACAATGAGCAGTTCTTC. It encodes CASSQVDGGRYNEQFF.

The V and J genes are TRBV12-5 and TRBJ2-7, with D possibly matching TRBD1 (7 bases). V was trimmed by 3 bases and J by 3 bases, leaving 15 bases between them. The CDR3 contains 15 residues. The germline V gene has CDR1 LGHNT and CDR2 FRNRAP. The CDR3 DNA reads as TGTGCTAGTGGTTTCCATGCGGGACAGCTCTACGAGCAGTACTTC. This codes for CASGFHAGQLYEQYF.

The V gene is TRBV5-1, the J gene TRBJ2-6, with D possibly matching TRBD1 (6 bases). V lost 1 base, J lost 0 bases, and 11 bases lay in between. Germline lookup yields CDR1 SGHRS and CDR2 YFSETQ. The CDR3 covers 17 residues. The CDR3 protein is CASSLNRVDSGANVLTF. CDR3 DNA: TGCGCCAGCAGCTTGAACAGGGTGGACTCTGGGGCCAACGTCCTGACTTTC.

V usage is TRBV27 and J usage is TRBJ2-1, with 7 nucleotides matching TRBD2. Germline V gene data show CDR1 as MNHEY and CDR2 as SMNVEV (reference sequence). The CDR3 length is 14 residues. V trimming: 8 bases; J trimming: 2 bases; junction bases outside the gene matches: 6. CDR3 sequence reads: CASSGRGAYNEQFF. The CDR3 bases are TGTGCCAGCTCAGGTCGGGGGGCCTACAATGAGCAGTTCTTC.

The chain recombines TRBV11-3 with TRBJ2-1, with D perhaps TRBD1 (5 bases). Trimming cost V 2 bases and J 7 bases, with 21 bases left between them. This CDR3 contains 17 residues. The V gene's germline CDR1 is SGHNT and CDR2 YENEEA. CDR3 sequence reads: CASSLSHFPGFGNEQFF. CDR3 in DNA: TGTGCCAGCAGCTTAAGCCACTTTCCAGGGTTCGGTAATGAGCAGTTCTTC.

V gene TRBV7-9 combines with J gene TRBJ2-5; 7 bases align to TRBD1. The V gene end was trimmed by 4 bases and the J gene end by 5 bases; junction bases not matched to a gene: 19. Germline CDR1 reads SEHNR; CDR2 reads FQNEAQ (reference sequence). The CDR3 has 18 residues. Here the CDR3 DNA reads TGTGCCAGCAGCTCGAGAATGGACAGGCTGAGGGGCTTGGAGACCCAGTACTTC. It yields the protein CASSSRMDRLRGLETQYF.

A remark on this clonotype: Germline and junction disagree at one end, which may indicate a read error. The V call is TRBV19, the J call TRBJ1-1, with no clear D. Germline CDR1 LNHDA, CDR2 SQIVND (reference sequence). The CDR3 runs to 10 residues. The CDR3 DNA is TGTACCAGTATTGGCTCCGAAGCTTTCTTT. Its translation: CTSIGSEAFF.

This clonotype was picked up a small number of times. CDR3 region: CASSILGQENSPLHF. DNA for the CDR3: TGTGCCAGTAGTATTCTAGGACAGGAAAATTCACCCCTCCACTTT. The chain combines TRBV19 with TRBJ1-6, with 7 bases identical to TRBD1. Germline V gives CDR1 LNHDA, CDR2 SQIVND (reference sequence). CDR3 size: 15 residues. Trimming cost V 3 bases and J 7 bases; bases outside gene matches: 6.

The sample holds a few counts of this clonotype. Here the CDR3 DNA reads TGTGCCAGCAGTTTATACCCGACAGGGGATTTTGTAACGGGTAATGAAAAACTGTTTTTT. Protein: CASSLYPTGDFVTGNEKLFF. The chain has TRBV27 and TRBJ1-4; 8 bases fit TRBD1. Germline CDR1 and CDR2: MNHEY and SMNVEV (reference sequence). This CDR3 has 20 residues. V gave up 1 base and J gave up 4 bases; unmatched junction bases: 17. The complete variable domain, with remaining parts taken from reference TRBV27 and TRBJ1-4, reads EAQVTQNPRYLITVTGKKLTVTCSQNMNHEYMSWYRQDPGLGLRQIYYSMNVEVTDKGDVPEGYKVSRKEKRNFPLILESPSPNQTSLYFCASSLYPTGDFVTGNEKLFFGSGTQLSVL.

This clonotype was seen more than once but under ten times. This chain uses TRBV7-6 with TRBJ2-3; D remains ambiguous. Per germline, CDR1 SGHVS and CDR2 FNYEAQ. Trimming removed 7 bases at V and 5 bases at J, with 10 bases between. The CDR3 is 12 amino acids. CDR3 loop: CASTLEVDTQYF. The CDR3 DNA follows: TGTGCCAGCACCCTCGAGGTAGATACGCAGTATTTT.

Written as DNA, the CDR3 is TGTGCCAGCAGCCTCCAGGCGAGCGGGTACCTCACAGATACGCAGTATTTT. This translates into CASSLQASGYLTDTQYF. The chain links TRBV5-6 to TRBJ2-3, with a possible D match to TRBD2 (6 bases). Between the trimmed V and J ends, which lost 4 bases and 2 bases, there was a span of 20 bases. The CDR3 is made up of 17 amino acids. The germline V gene has CDR1 SGHDT and CDR2 YYEEEE.

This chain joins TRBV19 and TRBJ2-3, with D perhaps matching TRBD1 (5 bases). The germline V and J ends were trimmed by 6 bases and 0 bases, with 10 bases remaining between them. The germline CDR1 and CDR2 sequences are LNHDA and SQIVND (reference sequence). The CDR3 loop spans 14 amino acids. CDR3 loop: CASRVQGSTDTQYF. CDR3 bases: TGTGCCAGTAGGGTGCAGGGAAGCACAGATACGCAGTATTTT.

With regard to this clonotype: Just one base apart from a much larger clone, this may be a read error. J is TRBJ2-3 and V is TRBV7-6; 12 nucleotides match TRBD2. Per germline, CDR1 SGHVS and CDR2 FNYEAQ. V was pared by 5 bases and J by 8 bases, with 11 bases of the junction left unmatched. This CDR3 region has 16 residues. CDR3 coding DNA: TGTGCCAGCAGCCTCTGGACTAGCGGGGCCCTAGTTACGCAGTATTTT. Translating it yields CASSLWTSGALVTQYF.

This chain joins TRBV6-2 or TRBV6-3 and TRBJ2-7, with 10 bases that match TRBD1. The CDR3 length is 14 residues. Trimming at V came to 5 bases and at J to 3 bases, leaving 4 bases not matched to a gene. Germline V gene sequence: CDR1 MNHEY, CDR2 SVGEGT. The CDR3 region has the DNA TGTGCCAGCAGTCAAAGGGACAGGGGCTACGAGCAGTACTTC. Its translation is CASSQRDRGYEQYF.

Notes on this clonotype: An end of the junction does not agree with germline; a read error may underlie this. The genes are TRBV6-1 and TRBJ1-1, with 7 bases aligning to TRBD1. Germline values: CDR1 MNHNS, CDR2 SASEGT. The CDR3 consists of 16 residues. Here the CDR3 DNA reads TGTGTCAGCATTAAGAGGGGGCCCGCCATGAACACTGAAGCTTTCTTT. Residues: CVSIKRGPAMNTEAFF.

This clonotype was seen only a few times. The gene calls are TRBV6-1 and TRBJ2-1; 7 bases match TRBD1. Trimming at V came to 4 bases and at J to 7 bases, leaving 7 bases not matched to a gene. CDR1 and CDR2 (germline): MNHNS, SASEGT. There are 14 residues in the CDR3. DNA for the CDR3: TGTGCCAGCAGTGGACGACAGGGATTAAATGAGCAGTTCTTC. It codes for CASSGRQGLNEQFF.

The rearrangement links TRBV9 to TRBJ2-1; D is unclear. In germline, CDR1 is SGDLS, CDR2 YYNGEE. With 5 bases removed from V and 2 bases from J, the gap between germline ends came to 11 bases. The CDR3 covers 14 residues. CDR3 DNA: TGTGCCAGCAGTGTGTCCGGCCCCTACAATGAGCAGTTCTTC. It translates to CASSVSGPYNEQFF.